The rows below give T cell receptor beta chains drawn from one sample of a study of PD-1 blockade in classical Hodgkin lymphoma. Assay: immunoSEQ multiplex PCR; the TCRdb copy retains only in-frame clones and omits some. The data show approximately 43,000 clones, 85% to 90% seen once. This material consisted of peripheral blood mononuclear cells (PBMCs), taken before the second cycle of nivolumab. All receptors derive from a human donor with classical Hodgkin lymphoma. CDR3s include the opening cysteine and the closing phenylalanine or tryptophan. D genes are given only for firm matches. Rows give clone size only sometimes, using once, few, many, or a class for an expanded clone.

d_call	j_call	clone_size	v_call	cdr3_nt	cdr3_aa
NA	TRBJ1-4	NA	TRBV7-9	TGTGCCAGCAGCGAGGACAGCGTATCACAAAAACTGTTTTTT	CASSEDSVSQKLFF
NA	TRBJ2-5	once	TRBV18	TGTGCCAGCTCACCACAACAAGAGACCCAGTACTTC	CASSPQQETQYF
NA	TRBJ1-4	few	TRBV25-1	TGTGCCAGCAGTGGAACGAAGGGAAAACTGTTTTTT	CASSGTKGKLFF
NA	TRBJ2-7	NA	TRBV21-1	TGTGCCAGCAGCAAAGCTCCTCTAGCGGGAGGTGGCTACGAGCAGTACTTC	CASSKAPLAGGGYEQYF
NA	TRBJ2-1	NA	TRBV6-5	TGTGCCAGCAGTTACCTACTCGTTGGGGCCTACAATGAGCAGTTCTTC	CASSYLLVGAYNEQFF
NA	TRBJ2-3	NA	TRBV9	TGTGCCAGCAGCGTAGGCCCCGGAGATACGCAGTATTTT	CASSVGPGDTQYF
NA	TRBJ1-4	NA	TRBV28	TGTGCCAGCAGTGGGGGGACATTGGGTAATGAAAAACTGTTTTTT	CASSGGTLGNEKLFF
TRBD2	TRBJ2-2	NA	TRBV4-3	TGCGCCAGCAGCCAAGATATCCAGGATCGGGGGGATGACACCGGGGAGCTGTTTTTT	CASSQDIQDRGDDTGELFF
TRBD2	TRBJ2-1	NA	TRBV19	TGTGCCAGTAGTACCACCGGGACTAGCGGGGGGGCCCGCAATGAGCAGTTCTTC	CASSTTGTSGGARNEQFF
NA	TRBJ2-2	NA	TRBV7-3	TGTGCCAGCAGCCCGACGGGGGGCCTAGGGGAGCTGTTTTTT	CASSPTGGLGELFF
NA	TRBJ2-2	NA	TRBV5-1	TGCGCCAGCAGTTTCGTAGGGGGTGGCACCGGGGAGCTGTTTTTT	CASSFVGGGTGELFF
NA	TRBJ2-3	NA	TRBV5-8	TGTGCCAGCAGCTTGGGGCAGGGGAGGCAGTATTTT	CASSLGQGRQYF
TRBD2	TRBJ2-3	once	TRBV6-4	TGTGCCAGCAGTTCAGCGGGAGGAGGCACAGATACGCAGTATTTT	CASSSAGGGTDTQYF
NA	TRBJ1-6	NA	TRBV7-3	TGTGCCAGCAGCTTGGGGCCCTCGAATTCACCCCTCCACTTT	CASSLGPSNSPLHF